One sample yielded the 28 T cell receptor beta chains listed below, sequenced in a study of blood T cells in healthy people across ages. Primed by a sample-barcoded 5' primer and a J-beta primer mix, a second PCR proceeded for about 6 to 12 cycles. TCRdb used MiXCR to reprocess the 5' RACE reads, holding one entry per CDR3 protein. The sample lists approximately 850,000 distinct CDR3 sequences, more than 40% occurring once. Sequencing used blood. The receptors originated from a man aged 55 to 69 in good health.

This clonotype was counted many times. The chain combines TRBV7-9 with TRBJ2-7; a weak D match, TRBD1 (7 bases). Trimming cost V 5 bases and J 2 bases, with 13 bases left between them. Per germline, CDR1 SEHNR and CDR2 FQNEAQ (reference sequence). CDR3 length: 14 amino acids. CDR3 nucleotides: TGTGCCAGCAGCGGGGGGACAGTGGCCTACGAGCAGTACTTC. It yields the protein CASSGGTVAYEQYF.

This clonotype was counted a few times. J is TRBJ2-3 and V is TRBV10-2; D unclear. V lost 3 bases and J lost 6, with 19 bases in between. Germline CDR1 reads WSHSY; CDR2 reads SAAADI. CDR3 length equals 16 residues. Here the CDR3 DNA reads TGCGCCAGCAGTGATAGGGCAGGAGCCTCCGGCGATACGCAGTATTTT. Its translation: CASSDRAGASGDTQYF.

This sequence joins TRBV6-2 or TRBV6-3 and TRBJ1-5; 8 positions agree with TRBD1. Germline CDR1 is MNHEY and CDR2 is SVGEGT. V shed 2 bases, J shed 0 bases, and the junction held 9 bases outside the gene matches. This CDR3 is built from 18 residues. The CDR3 bases are TGTGCCAGCAGTTACCTCCGGGACAGGAGCCTTAGCAATCAGCCCCAGCATTTT. This gives the protein CASSYLRDRSLSNQPQHF.

This clonotype was counted between two and nine times. This rearrangement joins TRBV29-1 to TRBJ1-1; no definite D call. The CDR3 is 14 residues long. CDR1 SQVTM and CDR2 ANQGSEA come from the germline V gene. Trimming removed 7 bases from V and 3 bases from J, with 18 bases in between. The CDR3 protein is CSARNLLVDTEAFF. CDR3 in DNA: TGCAGCGCCCGAAATTTATTGGTGGACACTGAAGCTTTCTTT.

CDR3 in amino acids: CASSFSSSSRGTEAFF. The CDR3 DNA reads TGTGCCAGCAGTTTTTCGAGTTCCTCGCGTGGCACTGAAGCTTTCTTT. This rearrangement joins TRBV28 to TRBJ1-1; D is undetermined. This CDR3 comprises 16 residues. V was trimmed by 3 bases and J by 4 bases, leaving 18 bases between them. CDR1 and CDR2 (germline): MDHEN, SYDVKM.

In regard to this clonotype: Possible read error: a much larger clone is one base away. The chain uses TRBV25-1 and TRBJ2-2, with a weak D call TRBD1 (5 bases). Germline-derived CDR1 and CDR2 are MGHDK and SYGVNS. The CDR3 is 14 amino acids. The V end was cut by 2 bases, the J end by 4 bases, with 8 bases between. CDR3 bases: TGTGCCAGCAGTGAAGCAGGGATCACCGGGGAGCTGTTTTTT. Residues: CASSEAGITGELFF.

The chain uses TRBV29-1 and TRBJ2-5; weak D call: TRBD2 (6 bases). Germline lookup yields CDR1 SQVTM and CDR2 ANQGSEA. The CDR3 has 13 amino acids. Trimming stripped 7 bases from V and 2 bases from J, with 14 bases between. The CDR3 here is CSGRGLLQETQYF. The CDR3 DNA reads as TGCAGCGGGCGGGGACTGTTACAAGAGACCCAGTACTTC.

The chain couples TRBV29-1 to TRBJ2-7; D is undetermined. Germline assignment: CDR1 SQVTM and CDR2 ANQGSEA. This CDR3 is 12 amino acids long. Trimming took 4 bases from V and 2 from J, leaving 9 bases between them. The CDR3 sequence: CSVVVSPYEQYF. In DNA, the CDR3 is TGCAGCGTTGTCGTCTCCCCCTACGAGCAGTACTTC.

This clonotype was seen more than once but under ten times. This CDR3 reads CAISPPGTSGFYEQYF. The CDR3 DNA sequence: TGTGCCATCAGTCCCCCCGGGACTAGCGGGTTCTACGAGCAGTACTTC. J is TRBJ2-5 and V is TRBV10-3, with 12 positions matching TRBD2. The J call is uncertain, as TRBJ2-7 better fits the DNA end. CDR3 length equals 16 residues. Germline V gene data show CDR1 as ENHRY and CDR2 as SYGVKD.

This rearrangement joins TRBV18 to TRBJ1-2, with 8 nucleotides matching TRBD1. The germline gives CDR1 KGHSH, CDR2 LQKENI. The CDR3 totals 14 residues. The V gene end was trimmed by 0 bases and the J gene end by 6 bases; junction bases not matched to a gene: 3. The CDR3 DNA reads TGTGCCAGCTCACCACCGACAGGGGCGGATGGCTACACCTTC. It encodes CASSPPTGADGYTF.

The chain links TRBV7-2 to TRBJ2-7; TRBD1 or TRBD2 may be the D gene (6 bases each). The germline gives CDR1 SGHTA, CDR2 FQGNSA. The ends were cut back, 1 base at V and 1 base at J, with 11 bases in the middle. This CDR3 has 15 residues. CDR3 loop: CASSLGGAKSYEQYF. DNA for the CDR3: TGTGCCAGCAGCTTAGGGGGGGCCAAATCCTACGAGCAGTACTTC.

This clonotype has more than one count but fewer than ten. This chain links TRBV5-1 with TRBJ2-7; TRBD1 matches 8 bases. This CDR3 is 14 amino acids long. V dropped 0 bases and J dropped 5; count of bases not matched to a gene: 4. Germline V gives CDR1 SGHRS, CDR2 YFSETQ. The CDR3, as DNA: TGCGCCAGCAGCTTGGCAGGGGGCATGAACGAGCAGTACTTC. This translates into CASSLAGGMNEQYF.

Comment on this clonotype: This may come from a read error, since a much larger clone is one base off. The chain joins TRBV12-3 or TRBV12-4 to TRBJ1-1; the D is unclear. V was trimmed by 7 bases and J by 4 bases, leaving 13 bases between them. The CDR3 has 13 residues. The chain's CDR3 is CASNEIRSTEAFF. CDR3 bases: TGTGCCAGCAACGAGATCCGGAGCACTGAAGCTTTCTTT.

About this clonotype: This may come from a read error, since a much larger clone is one base off. The chain recombines TRBV6-2 or TRBV6-3 with TRBJ2-4; tentative D call: TRBD2 (5 bases). The CDR3 runs to 15 residues. Per the germline V gene, CDR1 is MNHEY and CDR2 is SVGEGT. The V and J ends lost 2 bases and 13 bases respectively, with 21 bases between them. CDR3 region: CASSYVGVRGRGQYF. The CDR3, as DNA: TGTGCCAGCAGTTACGTGGGAGTTCGAGGTCGAGGGCAGTACTTC.

The CDR3 region has the DNA TGTGCCAGCAGTCCCGGACAGGGTCTACGCTTGGCCCCCTACGAGCAGTACTTC. Protein sequence: CASSPGQGLRLAPYEQYF. This rearrangement joins TRBV27 to TRBJ2-5; 8 bases align to TRBD1. The tail of the sequence fits TRBJ2-7 better, so the J call may be wrong. Germline V gives CDR1 MNHEY, CDR2 SMNVEV (reference sequence). This CDR3 region has 18 residues.

V usage is TRBV12-3 or TRBV12-4 and J usage is TRBJ1-6, with a weak D call TRBD1 (5 bases). CDR3 length equals 16 residues. Trimming removed 6 bases at V and 6 bases at J, with 18 bases between. The CDR3 here is CASSQKRGRVNSPLHF. In DNA form, the CDR3 reads TGTGCCAGCAGCCAAAAGAGGGGCCGCGTTAATTCACCCCTCCACTTT.

The rearrangement uses TRBV5-1 and TRBJ2-5; TRBD1 matches 10 bases. V shed 0 bases, J shed 5 bases, and the junction held 7 bases outside the gene matches. The CDR3 consists of 16 residues. The germline CDR1 and CDR2 sequences are SGHRS and YFSETQ. CDR3 coding DNA: TGCGCCAGCAGCTTGGGACAGGGGGCCAAACTGGAGACCCAGTACTTC. It is translated as CASSLGQGAKLETQYF.

This clonotype has just one count. The chain couples TRBV10-3 to TRBJ2-1, with 8 bases matching TRBD1. Germline V gives CDR1 ENHRY, CDR2 SYGVKD. This CDR3 has 14 residues. With V trimmed by 10 bases and J by 6 bases, 11 bases remained unmatched. The CDR3 region has the DNA TGTGCCACCGGACAGGGCGGAGATGGCAATGAGCAGTTCTTC. Translation: CATGQGGDGNEQFF.

Concerning this clonotype itself: Its ends do not fully match the called genes, so a read error is possible. V gene TRBV3-1 combines with J gene TRBJ2-7; TRBD1 is a possible D gene (5 bases). CDR1 LGHDT and CDR2 YNNKEL come from the germline V gene (reference sequence). The CDR3 runs 14 residues. DNA for the CDR3: TGTACCAGCAGCCAAGGGGTTAGAGCCTACGAGCAGTACTTC. Protein product: CTSSQGVRAYEQYF.

This clonotype was picked up a small number of times. The chain links TRBV28 to TRBJ2-3; 7 bases are a match to TRBD1. The CDR3 contains 15 residues. Trimming cost V 6 bases and J 1 base; bases outside gene matches: 7. In germline, CDR1 is MDHEN, CDR2 SYDVKM. Written as DNA, the CDR3 is TGTGCCAGCAGAAAAAGGGGGCTTCGCACAGATACGCAGTATTTT. Encoded protein: CASRKRGLRTDTQYF.

V is TRBV6-6 and J is TRBJ1-1, with a tentative D call TRBD1 (6 bases). The CDR3 has 12 amino acids. Germline CDR1 reads MNHNY; CDR2 reads SVGAGI (reference sequence). With 4 bases removed from V and 6 bases from J, the gap between germline ends came to 9 bases. The CDR3 is CASSSGQSEAFF. DNA of the CDR3: TGTGCCAGCAGTTCAGGACAGTCTGAAGCTTTCTTT.

The rearrangement links TRBV7-9 to TRBJ1-1, with 7 bases matching TRBD1. The CDR3 spans 13 residues. Per the germline V gene, CDR1 is SEHNR and CDR2 is FQNEAQ (reference sequence). Germline trimming cut 4 bases from V and 8 bases from J; bases unmatched to any gene: 7. This chain's CDR3 is CASSWTGRVEAFF. CDR3 nucleotide sequence: TGTGCCAGCAGCTGGACAGGCCGGGTAGAAGCTTTCTTT.

This chain uses TRBV3-1 with TRBJ2-7, with a possible D match to TRBD2 (6 bases). V shed 4 bases and J shed 2 bases, with 15 bases lying between them. The CDR3 length is 15 residues. In germline, CDR1 is LGHDT, CDR2 YNNKEL (reference sequence). The CDR3, as DNA: TGTGCCAGCAGCCGCGGGACCTCTTCAGCCTACGAGCAGTACTTC. Its protein is CASSRGTSSAYEQYF.

The chain couples TRBV7-2 to TRBJ1-3, with 7 positions matching TRBD1. The V gene's germline CDR1 is SGHTA and CDR2 FQGNSA. V lost 5 bases to trimming and J lost 4 bases; unmatched junction nucleotides: 5. The CDR3 contains 14 residues. For the CDR3, the DNA is TGTGCCAGCAGCCCCCAGGGGGGAGGAAACACCATATATTTT. Translation: CASSPQGGGNTIYF.

This clonotype was recorded a few times. V usage is TRBV11-1 and J usage is TRBJ2-1, with TRBD1 matching 12 bases. The J segment lost 1 base and the V segment lost 5 bases, leaving 21 bases of the junction unmatched. The CDR3 is 22 amino acids. Looked up from germline, CDR1 is SGHAT and CDR2 is FQDESV (reference sequence). For the CDR3, the DNA is TGTGCCAGCAGCCCCTGGCATGCGCCAGGGACAGGGGGCGCAAGTTCCTACAATGAGCAGTTCTTC. Protein: CASSPWHAPGTGGASSYNEQFF. The full variable domain, rest sourced from reference TRBV11-1 and TRBJ2-1, is EAEVAQSPRYKITEKSQAVAFWCDPISGHATLYWYRQILGQGPELLVQFQDESVVDDSQLPKDRFSAERLKGVDSTLKIQPAELGDSAMYLCASSPWHAPGTGGASSYNEQFFGPGTRLTVL.

The chain links TRBV12-3 or TRBV12-4 to TRBJ2-5; D may be TRBD2 (5 bases). The DNA end is more similar to TRBJ2-7, so the J call may be wrong. CDR3 length: 15 amino acids. CDR3: CASSLAGMGRNEQYF. CDR3 coding DNA: TGTGCCAGCAGTTTAGCGGGAATGGGGAGAAACGAGCAGTACTTC.

The chain has TRBV7-2 and TRBJ1-5; no firm D call. Trimming removed 0 bases from V and 9 bases from J, with 9 bases in between. The CDR3 is 13 residues long. The germline V gene encodes CDR1 SGHTA and CDR2 FQGNSA. This CDR3 is CASSLAGSRPQHF. DNA of the CDR3: TGTGCCAGCAGCTTAGCGGGGAGTCGGCCCCAGCATTTT.

Points on this clonotype: At one of its ends the junction is not consistent with the germline gene, which may arise from a read error. This chain connects TRBV12-3 or TRBV12-4 to TRBJ1-2; D gene ambiguous. This CDR3 contains 13 residues. The CDR3 DNA follows: TGTGCCAGCAGTGTGGCAGGAGCCTATGGCTACGCCTTC. Translated: CASSVAGAYGYAF.